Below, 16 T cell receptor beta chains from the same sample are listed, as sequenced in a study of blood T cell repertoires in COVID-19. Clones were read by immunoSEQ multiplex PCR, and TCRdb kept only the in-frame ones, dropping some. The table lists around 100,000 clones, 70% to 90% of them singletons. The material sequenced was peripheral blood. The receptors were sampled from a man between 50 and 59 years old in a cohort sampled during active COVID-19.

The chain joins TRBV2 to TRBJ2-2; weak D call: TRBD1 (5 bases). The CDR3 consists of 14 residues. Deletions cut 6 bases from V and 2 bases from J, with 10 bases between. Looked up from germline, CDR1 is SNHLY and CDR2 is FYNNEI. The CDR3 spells CASREQGNTGELFF. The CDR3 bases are TGTGCCAGCAGGGAGCAGGGAAACACCGGGGAGCTGTTTTTT.

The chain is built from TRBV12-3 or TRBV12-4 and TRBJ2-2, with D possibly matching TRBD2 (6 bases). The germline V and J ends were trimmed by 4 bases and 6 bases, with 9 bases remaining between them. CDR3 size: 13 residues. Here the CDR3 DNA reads TGTGCCAGCAGTTCGACTAGGTCCGGGGAGCTGTTTTTT. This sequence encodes CASSSTRSGELFF.

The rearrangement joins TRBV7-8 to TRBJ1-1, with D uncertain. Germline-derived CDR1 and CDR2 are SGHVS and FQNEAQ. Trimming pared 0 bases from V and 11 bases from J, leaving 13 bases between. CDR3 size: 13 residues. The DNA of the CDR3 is TGTGCCAGCAGCTTAGCGAGGAGGGTGGGCGCTTTCTTT. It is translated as CASSLARRVGAFF.

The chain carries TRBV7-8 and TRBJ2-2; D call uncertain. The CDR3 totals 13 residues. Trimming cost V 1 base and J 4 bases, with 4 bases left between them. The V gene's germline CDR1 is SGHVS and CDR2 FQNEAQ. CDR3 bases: TGTGCCAGCAGCTTAGACGGCACCGGGGAGCTGTTTTTT. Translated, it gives CASSLDGTGELFF.

The CDR3 DNA reads TGTGCCAGTAGTATGGGCAGGGCAAGGCCGAACACCGGGGAGCTGTTTTTT. It translates to CASSMGRARPNTGELFF. This chain uses TRBV19 with TRBJ2-2; tentatively, D is TRBD1 (5 bases). Germline values: CDR1 LNHDA, CDR2 SQIVND (reference sequence). This CDR3 is 17 amino acids long. Deletions cut 3 bases from V and 0 bases from J, with 14 bases between.

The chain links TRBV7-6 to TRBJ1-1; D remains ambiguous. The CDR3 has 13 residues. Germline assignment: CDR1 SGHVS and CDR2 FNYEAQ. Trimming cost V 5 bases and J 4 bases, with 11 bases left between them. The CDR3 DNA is TGTGCCAGCAGCGAAGTTGGAGGCACTGAAGCTTTCTTT. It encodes CASSEVGGTEAFF. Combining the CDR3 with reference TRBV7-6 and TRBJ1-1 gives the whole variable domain GAGVSQSPRYKVTKRGQDVALRCDPISGHVSLYWYRQALGQGPEFLTYFNYEAQQDKSGLPNDRFSAERPEGSISTLTIQRTEQRDSAMYRCASSEVGGTEAFFGQGTRLTVV.

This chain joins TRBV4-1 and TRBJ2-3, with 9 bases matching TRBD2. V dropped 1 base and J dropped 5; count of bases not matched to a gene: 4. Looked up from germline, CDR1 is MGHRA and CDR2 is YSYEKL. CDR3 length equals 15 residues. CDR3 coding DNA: TGCGCCAGCAGCCAAGTGGCGGGGGGGCAAGATACGCAGTATTTT. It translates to CASSQVAGGQDTQYF.

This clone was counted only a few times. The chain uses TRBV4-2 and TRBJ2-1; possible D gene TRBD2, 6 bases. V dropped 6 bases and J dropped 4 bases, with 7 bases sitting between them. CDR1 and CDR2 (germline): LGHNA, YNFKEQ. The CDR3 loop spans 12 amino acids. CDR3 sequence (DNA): TGTGCCAGCAGGGGGGGTTACAATGAGCAGTTCTTC. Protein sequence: CASRGGYNEQFF.

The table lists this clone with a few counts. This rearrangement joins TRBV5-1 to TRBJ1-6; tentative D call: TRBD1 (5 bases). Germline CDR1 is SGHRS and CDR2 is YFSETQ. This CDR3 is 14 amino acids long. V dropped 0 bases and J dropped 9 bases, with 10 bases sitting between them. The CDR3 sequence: CASSLEAGRSPLHF. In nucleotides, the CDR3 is TGCGCCAGCAGCTTGGAGGCAGGGCGTTCACCCCTCCACTTT.

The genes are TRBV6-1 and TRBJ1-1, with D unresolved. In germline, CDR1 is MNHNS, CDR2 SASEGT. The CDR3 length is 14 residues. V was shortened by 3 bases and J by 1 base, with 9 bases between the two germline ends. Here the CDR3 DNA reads TGTGCCAGCAGTGATTTGCTAGGGAACACTGAAGCTTTCTTT. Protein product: CASSDLLGNTEAFF.

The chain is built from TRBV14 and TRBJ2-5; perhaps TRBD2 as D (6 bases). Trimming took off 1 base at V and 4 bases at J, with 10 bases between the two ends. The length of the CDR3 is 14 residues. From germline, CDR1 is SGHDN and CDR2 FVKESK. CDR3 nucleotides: TGTGCCAGCAGCCAAGGGCACGGGGGAGAGACCCAGTACTTC. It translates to CASSQGHGGETQYF.

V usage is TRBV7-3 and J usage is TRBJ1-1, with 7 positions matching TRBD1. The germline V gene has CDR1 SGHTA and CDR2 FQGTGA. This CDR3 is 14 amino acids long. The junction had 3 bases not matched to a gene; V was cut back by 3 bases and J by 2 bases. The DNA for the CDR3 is TGTGCCAGCAGCTTTCAGGGGGGAAACACTGAAGCTTTCTTT. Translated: CASSFQGGNTEAFF.

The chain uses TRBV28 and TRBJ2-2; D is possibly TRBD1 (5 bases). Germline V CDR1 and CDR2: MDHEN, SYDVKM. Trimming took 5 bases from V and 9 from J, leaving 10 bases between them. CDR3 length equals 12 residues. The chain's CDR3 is CASSTPDRELFF. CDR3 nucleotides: TGTGCCAGCAGTACCCCGGACAGGGAGCTGTTTTTT.

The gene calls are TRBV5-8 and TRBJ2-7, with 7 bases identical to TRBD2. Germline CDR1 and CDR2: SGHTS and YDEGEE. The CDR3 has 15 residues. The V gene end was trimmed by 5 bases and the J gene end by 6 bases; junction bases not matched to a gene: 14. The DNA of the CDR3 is TGTGCCAGCAGACCGCGGGGGACCGCTTTGAGCGAGCAGTACGTC. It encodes CASRPRGTALSEQYV.

CDR3: CASSTDTNTEAFF. The CDR3 nucleotides are TGTGCCAGCAGCACCGACACGAACACTGAAGCTTTCTTT. The chain links TRBV6-5 to TRBJ1-1, with unresolved D. Trimming pared 6 bases from V and 1 base from J, leaving 9 bases between. This CDR3 region has 13 residues. Germline V CDR1 and CDR2: MNHEY, SVGAGI.

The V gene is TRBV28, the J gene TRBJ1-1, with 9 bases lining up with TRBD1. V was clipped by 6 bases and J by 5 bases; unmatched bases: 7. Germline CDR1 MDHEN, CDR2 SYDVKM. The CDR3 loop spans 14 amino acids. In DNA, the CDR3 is TGTGCCAGCAGAGCGACAGGGGGACCTACTGAAGCTTTCTTT. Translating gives CASRATGGPTEAFF.